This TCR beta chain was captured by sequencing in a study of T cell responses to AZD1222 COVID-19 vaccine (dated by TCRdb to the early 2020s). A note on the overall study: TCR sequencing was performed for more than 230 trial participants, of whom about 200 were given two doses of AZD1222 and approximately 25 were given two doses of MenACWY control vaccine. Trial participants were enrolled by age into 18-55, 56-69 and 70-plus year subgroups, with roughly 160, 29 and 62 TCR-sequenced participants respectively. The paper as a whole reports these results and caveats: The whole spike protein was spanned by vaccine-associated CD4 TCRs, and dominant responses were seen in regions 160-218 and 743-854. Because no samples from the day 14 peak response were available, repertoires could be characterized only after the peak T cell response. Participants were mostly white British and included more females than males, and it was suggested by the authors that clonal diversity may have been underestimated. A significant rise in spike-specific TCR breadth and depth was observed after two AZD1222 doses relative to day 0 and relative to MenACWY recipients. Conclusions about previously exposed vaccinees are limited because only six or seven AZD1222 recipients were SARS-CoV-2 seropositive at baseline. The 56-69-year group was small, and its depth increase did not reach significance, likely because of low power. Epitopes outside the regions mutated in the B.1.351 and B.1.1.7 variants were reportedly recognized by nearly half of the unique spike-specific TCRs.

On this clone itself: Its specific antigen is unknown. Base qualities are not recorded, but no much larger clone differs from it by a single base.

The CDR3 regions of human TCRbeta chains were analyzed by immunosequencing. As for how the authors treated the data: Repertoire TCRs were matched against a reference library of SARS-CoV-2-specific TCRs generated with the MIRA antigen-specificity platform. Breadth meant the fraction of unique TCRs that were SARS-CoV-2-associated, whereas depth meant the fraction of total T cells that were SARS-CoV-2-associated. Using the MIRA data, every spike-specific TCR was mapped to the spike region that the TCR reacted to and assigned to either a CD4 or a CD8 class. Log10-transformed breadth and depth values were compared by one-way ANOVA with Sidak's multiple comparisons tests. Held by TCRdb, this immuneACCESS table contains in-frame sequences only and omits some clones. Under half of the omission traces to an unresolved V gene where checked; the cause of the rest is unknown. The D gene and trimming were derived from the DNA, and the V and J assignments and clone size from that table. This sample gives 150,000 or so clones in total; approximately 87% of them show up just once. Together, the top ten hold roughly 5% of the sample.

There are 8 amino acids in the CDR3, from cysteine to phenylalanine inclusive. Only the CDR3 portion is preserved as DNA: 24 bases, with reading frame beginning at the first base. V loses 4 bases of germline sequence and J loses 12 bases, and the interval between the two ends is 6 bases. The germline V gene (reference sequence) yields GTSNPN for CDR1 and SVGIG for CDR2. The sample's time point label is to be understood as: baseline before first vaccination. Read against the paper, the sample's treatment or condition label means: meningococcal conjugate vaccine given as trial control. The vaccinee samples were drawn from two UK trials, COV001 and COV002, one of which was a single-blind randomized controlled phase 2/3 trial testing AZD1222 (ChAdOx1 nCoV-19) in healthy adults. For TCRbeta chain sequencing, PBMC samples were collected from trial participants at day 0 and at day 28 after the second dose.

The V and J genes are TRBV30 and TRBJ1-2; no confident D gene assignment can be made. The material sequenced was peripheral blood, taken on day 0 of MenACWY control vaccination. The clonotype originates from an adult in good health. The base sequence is TGTGCCTGGAAGGAGAACACCTTC. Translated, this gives CAWKENTF.